This T cell receptor beta chain appears in the sequencing data of a study of blood T cell repertoires in COVID-19. At the level of the study: COVID-19 samples from acute and convalescent phases originated in the United States, Italy and Spain.

With 2 bases removed from V and 5 bases from J, the gap between germline ends came to 16 bases. This CDR3 has 15 amino acids. Germline V lookup: CDR1 SGHAT, CDR2 FQDESV (reference sequence). Clinical history as reported by participants underpinned cohort assignment. In the original workflow: Nucleated cell counts were estimated from reference gene primer amplification. This table comes from immunoSEQ multiplex PCR, and its TCRdb copy is limited to in-frame clones, with some not included. From that table come the V and J calls and clone size; the DNA was used to work out D and trimming. The data contain roughly 340,000 clones, more than 75% of them singletons.

The TCR sequence derives from a man between 35 and 55 years old in a cohort exposed to, infected with or recovered from COVID-19 (not recorded which). The sample taken for sequencing was PBMCs or T cells enriched from blood (not recorded which). The chain carries TRBV11-1 and TRBJ2-7, with D tentatively TRBD1 (5 bases). This CDR3 is CASSLSFVSGNEQYF. The CDR3 DNA sequence: TGTGCCAGCAGCTTATCCTTCGTCTCAGGGAACGAGCAGTACTTC.